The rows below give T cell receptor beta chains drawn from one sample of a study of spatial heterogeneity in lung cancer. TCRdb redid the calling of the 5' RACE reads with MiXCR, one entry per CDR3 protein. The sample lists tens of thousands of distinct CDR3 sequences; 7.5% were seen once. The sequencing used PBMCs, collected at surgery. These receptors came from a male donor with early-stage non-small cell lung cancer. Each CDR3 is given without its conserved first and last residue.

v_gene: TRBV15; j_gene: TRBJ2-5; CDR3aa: ATSRGGGPSGPILQETQY
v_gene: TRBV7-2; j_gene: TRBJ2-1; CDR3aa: ATQGGGNEQF
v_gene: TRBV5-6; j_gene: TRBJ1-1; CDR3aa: ASSPGQGEAF
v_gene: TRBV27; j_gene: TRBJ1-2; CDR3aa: ASSPRTGYGYT
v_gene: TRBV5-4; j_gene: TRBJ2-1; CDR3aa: ASSSPGTSVNEQF
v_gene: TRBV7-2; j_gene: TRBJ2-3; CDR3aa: ASSLNPSGTSTDTQY
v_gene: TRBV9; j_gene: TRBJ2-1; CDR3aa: ASSATSGVYNEQF
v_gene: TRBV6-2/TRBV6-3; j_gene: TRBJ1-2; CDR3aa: ASIPVGERYGYT
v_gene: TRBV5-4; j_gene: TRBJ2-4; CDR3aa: ASSQQGVKNIQY
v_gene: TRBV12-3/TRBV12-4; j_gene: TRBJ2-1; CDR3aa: ASKLAGASYNEQF
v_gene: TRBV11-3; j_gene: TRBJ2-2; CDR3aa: ATKTSGNANTGELF
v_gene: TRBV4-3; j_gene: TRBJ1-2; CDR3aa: ASSQDPLVRTRYGYT
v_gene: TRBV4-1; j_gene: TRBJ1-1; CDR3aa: ASSGPGTGDTEAF
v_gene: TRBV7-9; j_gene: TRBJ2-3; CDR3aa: ASSPGASSTDTQY
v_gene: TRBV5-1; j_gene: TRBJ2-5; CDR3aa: ASSRVFQETQY
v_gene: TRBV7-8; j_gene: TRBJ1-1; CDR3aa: ASSLVTGDEAF
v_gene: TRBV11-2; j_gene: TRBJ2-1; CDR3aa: ASSYDRGSYNEQF
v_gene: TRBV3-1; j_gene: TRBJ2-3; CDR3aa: ASSQGISGSTDTQY
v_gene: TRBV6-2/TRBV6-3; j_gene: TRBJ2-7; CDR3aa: ASSYLGQASHEQY
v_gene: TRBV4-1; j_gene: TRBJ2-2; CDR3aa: ASGRSGRTGELF
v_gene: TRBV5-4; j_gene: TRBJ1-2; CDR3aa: ASSFQGRGEKGYGYT
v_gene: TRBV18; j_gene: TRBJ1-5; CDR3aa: ASSPRGNSNQPQH
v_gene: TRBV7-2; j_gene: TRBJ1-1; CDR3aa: ASSPLSGREAF
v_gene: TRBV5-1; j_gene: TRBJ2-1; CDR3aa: ASSNRETSGYNEQF
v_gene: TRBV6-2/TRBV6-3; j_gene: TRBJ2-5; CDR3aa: ASSGAAETQY
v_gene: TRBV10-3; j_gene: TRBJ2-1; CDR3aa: AISESQGNEQF
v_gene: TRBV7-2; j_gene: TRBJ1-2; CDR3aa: ASSLAGTAYGYT
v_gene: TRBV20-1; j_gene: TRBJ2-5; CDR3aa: SALDQTQY
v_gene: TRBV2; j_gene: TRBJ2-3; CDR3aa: ASRAGETDTQY
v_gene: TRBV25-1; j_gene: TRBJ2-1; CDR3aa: ASSDHRGRTEQF
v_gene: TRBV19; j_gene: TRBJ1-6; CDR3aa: ASSNPSPGGPAARRSPLH
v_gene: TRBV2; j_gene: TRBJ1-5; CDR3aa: ASRKTGYSNQPQH
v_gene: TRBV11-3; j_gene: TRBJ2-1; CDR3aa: ASSSRLASNEQF
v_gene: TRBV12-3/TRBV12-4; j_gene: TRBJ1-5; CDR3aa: ASRSDLLGGQPQH
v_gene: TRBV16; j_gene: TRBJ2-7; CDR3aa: ASRIGLQGYEQY
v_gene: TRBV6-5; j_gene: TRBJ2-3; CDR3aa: ASRDSGTDTQY
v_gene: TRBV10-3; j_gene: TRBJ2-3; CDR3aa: AISAKLATPTDTQY
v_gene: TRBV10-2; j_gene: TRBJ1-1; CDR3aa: ASSESGGTEAF
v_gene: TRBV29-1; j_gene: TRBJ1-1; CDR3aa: SVADRGFRAF
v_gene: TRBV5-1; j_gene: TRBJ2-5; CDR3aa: ASSLLAGAGETQY
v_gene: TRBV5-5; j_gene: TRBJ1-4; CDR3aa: ASSSQVGPREKLF
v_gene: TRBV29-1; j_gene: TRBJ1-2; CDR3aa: SVVQIYGYT
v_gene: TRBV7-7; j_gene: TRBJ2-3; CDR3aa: ASSLRTTRTDTQY
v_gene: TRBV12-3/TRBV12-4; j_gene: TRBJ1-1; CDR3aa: ASSKREDTEAF
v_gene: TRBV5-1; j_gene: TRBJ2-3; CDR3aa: ASRRDRDTDTQY
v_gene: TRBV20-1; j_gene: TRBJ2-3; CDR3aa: SARVGTSGRAYTQY
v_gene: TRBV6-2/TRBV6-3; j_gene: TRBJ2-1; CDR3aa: ASSYGAGNEQF
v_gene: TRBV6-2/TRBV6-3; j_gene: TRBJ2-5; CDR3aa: ASSQTSGRETQY
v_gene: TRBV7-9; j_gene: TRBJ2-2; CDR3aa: ASSLGGAGELF
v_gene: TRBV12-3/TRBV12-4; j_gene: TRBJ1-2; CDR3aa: ASRSTGLSHGYT
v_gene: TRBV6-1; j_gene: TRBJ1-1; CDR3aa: ASSLSVRAEAF